The T cell receptor (beta chain) under discussion was sequenced for a study of T-cell reconstitution after alpha-beta-depleted transplantation in children. V was clipped by 5 bases and J by 2 bases; unmatched bases: 16. The CDR3 has 19 amino acids. The germline V gene has CDR1 LGHDT and CDR2 YNNKEL (reference sequence). This clonotype showed up just a few times. What it binds is unknown. Whole-study findings and limits: From surviving recipient T cells and thymic progenitors came the high day-60 TCRbeta diversity observed in some patients.

Molecular barcoding with unique molecular identifiers was used for the TCRbeta library. Via MiXCR, TCRdb re-called the PCR reads, giving one row per CDR3 protein. The sample has 95,000 to 150,000 distinct CDR3 sequences, under 25% seen once. The chain carries TRBV3-1 and TRBJ2-1; 9 bases are shared with TRBD1. This receptor was identified in a male patient under 10 years old who had a stem cell transplant for chronic granulomatous disease, so the T cells may come from the graft donor. The sample here was PBMCs, mostly from graft donor cells, taken 180 days after TCRalphabeta/CD19-depleted stem cell transplant. This CDR3 reads CASSSGTGWRWGAYNEQFF. In DNA, the CDR3 is TGTGCCAGCAGCTCCGGGACAGGGTGGCGTTGGGGGGCCTACAATGAGCAGTTCTTC.